These 27 T cell receptor beta chains came from one sample sequenced in a study of OX40 agonist ivuxolimab in advanced cancers. Sequencing used immunoSEQ multiplex PCR; TCRdb keeps in-frame clones, though not all of them. The profile shows tens of thousands of clones, 80% to 90% of them singletons. The material was CD4+ or CD8+ T cells sorted from blood, obtained in a trial of the OX40 agonist ivuxolimab. These receptors all stem from an adult with an advanced solid tumor such as melanoma, head and neck, liver or kidney cancer.

This chain connects TRBV27 to TRBJ1-2; no firm D call. The CDR3 runs 15 residues. Deletions cut 6 bases from V and 6 bases from J, with 20 bases between. Germline CDR1 and CDR2: MNHEY and SMNVEV (reference sequence). The CDR3, as DNA: TGTGCCAGCAGGCCCTCCTCGGGTGGTGGCCATGGCTACACCTTC. It specifies CASRPSSGGGHGYTF.

This clone has just a few counts. V and J are TRBV10-3 and TRBJ2-7; D call uncertain. Germline assignment: CDR1 ENHRY and CDR2 SYGVKD. The CDR3 runs to 12 residues. V lost 4 bases and J lost 4, with 8 bases in between. For the CDR3, the DNA is TGTGCCATCAGTGGCGAGAGTTACGAGCAGTACTTC. Residues: CAISGESYEQYF.

The chain links TRBV19 to TRBJ2-4, with D perhaps matching TRBD2 (5 bases). Trimming left V 0 bases short and J 9 bases short, with 15 bases between. This CDR3 is built from 15 residues. CDR1 LNHDA and CDR2 SQIVND come from the germline V gene (reference sequence). CDR3 region: CASSIDKRVWGIQYF. The CDR3 DNA is TGTGCCAGTAGTATAGATAAGAGGGTTTGGGGCATTCAGTACTTC.

V is TRBV27 and J is TRBJ2-2; D unresolved. The germline V and J ends were trimmed by 1 base and 5 bases, with 8 bases remaining between them. This CDR3 has 14 residues. CDR1 MNHEY and CDR2 SMNVEV come from the germline V gene (reference sequence). The CDR3 DNA sequence: TGTGCCAGCAGTTTATTGGCCAGAACCGGGGAGCTGTTTTTT. Amino acids: CASSLLARTGELFF.

This chain connects TRBV11-2 to TRBJ2-1, with 7 bases lining up with TRBD2. V dropped 8 bases and J dropped 5; count of bases not matched to a gene: 12. This CDR3 contains 15 residues. Germline loops: CDR1 SGHAT, CDR2 FQNNGV. CDR3 DNA: TGTGCCAGCGGTCGGGGGACTAATCCCAACAATGAGCAGTTCTTC. Translation gives CASGRGTNPNNEQFF. The full variable domain, completed using reference TRBV11-2 and TRBJ2-1, is EAGVAQSPRYKIIEKRQSVAFWCNPISGHATLYWYQQILGQGPKLLIQFQNNGVVDDSQLPKDRFSAERLKGVDSTLKIQPAKLEDSAVYLCASGRGTNPNNEQFFGPGTRLTVL.

This clone was observed a few times. J is TRBJ1-1 and V is TRBV6-4; possibly TRBD1 for D (6 bases). Between the trimmed V and J ends, which lost 4 bases and 0 bases, there was a span of 21 bases. The CDR3 consists of 18 residues. CDR1 MRHNA and CDR2 SNTAGT come from the germline V gene. The DNA for the CDR3 is TGTGCCAGCAGTGCCCCCGGAGGGGACACCGTGATGAACACTGAAGCTTTCTTT. This translates into CASSAPGGDTVMNTEAFF.

J is TRBJ2-1 and V is TRBV10-3; D is perhaps TRBD2 (7 bases). Germline V gene sequence: CDR1 ENHRY, CDR2 SYGVKD. Trimming took 7 bases from V and 10 from J, leaving 26 bases between them. This CDR3 is 16 amino acids long. The CDR3 spells CAITQGGGGPLGEQFF. The CDR3 nucleotides read TGTGCCATCACCCAAGGGGGGGGAGGGCCTTTAGGGGAGCAGTTCTTC.

The chain joins TRBV15 to TRBJ2-7; 9 bases are a match to TRBD2. The CDR3 runs 14 residues. Germline loops: CDR1 LNHNV, CDR2 YYDKDF (reference sequence). Trimming at V came to 1 base and at J to 9 bases, leaving 7 bases not matched to a gene. The CDR3: CATSRVLAGVAQYF. The CDR3 DNA follows: TGTGCCACCAGCAGAGTCTTAGCGGGAGTGGCGCAGTACTTC.

The chain employs TRBV28 and TRBJ1-2, with 8 bases matching TRBD1. The CDR3 totals 14 residues. Germline CDR1 and CDR2: MDHEN and SYDVKM. Trimming cost V 5 bases and J 5 bases; bases outside gene matches: 7. The CDR3 DNA reads as TGTGCCAGCAGTCGGTCCCGGGACAGGTATGGCTACACCTTC. It yields the protein CASSRSRDRYGYTF.

Points on this clone: The junction departs from the called germline gene at one end, perhaps through a read error. J is TRBJ1-1 and V is TRBV10-2, with D perhaps TRBD1 (6 bases). From germline, CDR1 is WSHSY and CDR2 SAAADI. CDR3 length: 12 amino acids. The CDR3 spells CASLTGNAEAFF. Written as DNA, the CDR3 is TGCGCCAGCTTAACAGGGAACGCTGAAGCTTTCTTT.

A note on this clone: The limits of the CDR3 on the DNA are not certain, so only TCRdb's listed CDR3 is given. The CDR3 here is CASSFVAGGTDTQYF. This rearrangement joins TRBV12-1 to TRBJ2-3; the tabulated D call, TRBD2, remains unverified against the DNA. TRBV12-1 is an annotated pseudogene. The CDR3 is 15 residues long, ends included.

V usage is TRBV10-3 and J usage is TRBJ2-5; tentatively, D is TRBD2 (5 bases). V gave up 0 bases and J gave up 5 bases, with 16 bases separating them. The CDR3 is made up of 16 amino acids. CDR1 is ENHRY and CDR2 is SYGVKD in the germline V gene. The CDR3 region has the DNA TGTGCCATCAGTGAGTCAAACTATCCGGAGGTGGAGACCCAGTACTTC. It specifies CAISESNYPEVETQYF.

The chain carries TRBV30 and TRBJ2-7; possibly TRBD1 for D (6 bases). V was cut by 1 base and J by 0 bases, with 10 bases left in between. This CDR3 comprises 14 residues. CDR1 is GTSNPN and CDR2 is SVGIG in the germline V gene (reference sequence). The CDR3 coding sequence is TGTGCCTGGAGTGGGACAGTCAGCTCCTACGAGCAGTACTTC. It is translated as CAWSGTVSSYEQYF.

This clone was recorded only once. Other DNA sequences within the sample encode an identical CDR3. The chain couples TRBV18 to TRBJ1-5; no clear D. The CDR3 extends over 13 amino acids. Germline V lookup: CDR1 KGHSH, CDR2 LQKENI. V lost 5 bases, J lost 0 bases, and 5 bases lay in between. This CDR3 reads CASSGDSNQPQHF. CDR3 bases: TGTGCCAGCTCAGGGGATAGCAATCAGCCCCAGCATTTT.

The chain is built from TRBV28 and TRBJ2-5; 8 bases are shared with TRBD2. Germline values: CDR1 MDHEN, CDR2 SYDVKM. The CDR3 loop spans 15 amino acids. The J segment lost 5 bases and the V segment lost 3 bases, leaving 8 bases of the junction unmatched. CDR3 bases: TGTGCCAGCAGTTTGTTTTCGGGGGGGAGCGAGACCCAGTACTTC. Encoded protein: CASSLFSGGSETQYF.

The chain carries TRBV18 and TRBJ2-5; TRBD2 aligns across 13 bases. Losses at the gene ends were 0 bases for V and 5 bases for J; bases not matched to a gene: 12. This CDR3 has 19 amino acids. Germline V CDR1 and CDR2: KGHSH, LQKENI. CDR3 DNA: TGTGCCAGCTCACCACCCATTGGAGTAGGACTAGCGGGAGACGAGACCCAGTACTTC. Amino acids: CASSPPIGVGLAGDETQYF.

V gene TRBV19 combines with J gene TRBJ2-7, with 9 positions matching TRBD2. There are 14 residues in the CDR3. After removal of 8 bases from V and 6 bases from J, the junction contained 11 bases not matched to a gene. Germline values: CDR1 LNHDA, CDR2 SQIVND (reference sequence). The CDR3 loop reads CASGFATSGVEQYF. The CDR3 DNA follows: TGTGCCAGTGGGTTTGCGACTAGCGGAGTCGAGCAGTACTTC.

The chain uses TRBV11-2 and TRBJ2-3; the match to TRBD2 covers 9 bases. CDR3 length: 16 residues. Losses at the gene ends were 5 bases for V and 4 bases for J; bases not matched to a gene: 10. Germline V lookup: CDR1 SGHAT, CDR2 FQNNGV. The CDR3 bases are TGTGCCAGCAGCCCCTCGCTAGCGGGAAGGGCAGATACGCAGTATTTT. This gives the protein CASSPSLAGRADTQYF. The whole variable domain, filled in from reference TRBV11-2 and TRBJ2-3, reads EAGVAQSPRYKIIEKRQSVAFWCNPISGHATLYWYQQILGQGPKLLIQFQNNGVVDDSQLPKDRFSAERLKGVDSTLKIQPAKLEDSAVYLCASSPSLAGRADTQYFGPGTRLTVL.

This clone was found a few times. The gene calls are TRBV27 and TRBJ1-6; D unresolved. V was clipped by 3 bases and J by 1 base, with 1 base between them. CDR1 is MNHEY, CDR2 SMNVEV, per germline (reference sequence). The CDR3 runs 13 residues. This CDR3 is CASSLSYNSPLHF. CDR3 sequence (DNA): TGTGCCAGCAGTTTGTCCTATAATTCACCCCTCCACTTT.

V gene TRBV6-1 combines with J gene TRBJ2-7; D call uncertain. Germline assignment: CDR1 MNHNS and CDR2 SASEGT. V was pared by 6 bases and J by 0 bases, with 6 bases between. This CDR3 is built from 12 residues. This CDR3 is CASRGSSYEQYF. The CDR3 DNA reads as TGTGCCAGCAGGGGTTCCTCCTACGAGCAGTACTTC.

J is TRBJ2-2 and V is TRBV5-1; no firm D call. This CDR3 has 14 amino acids. Per the germline V gene, CDR1 is SGHRS and CDR2 is YFSETQ. The V end was cut by 4 bases, the J end by 0 bases, with 7 bases between. CDR3 protein: CASSRAPNTGELFF. In DNA form, the CDR3 reads TGCGCCAGCAGCCGAGCTCCGAACACCGGGGAGCTGTTTTTT.

The rearrangement links TRBV5-1 to TRBJ1-1, with 10 bases identical to TRBD1. Germline CDR1 SGHRS, CDR2 YFSETQ. This CDR3 region has 15 residues. The ends lost 4 bases at V and 2 bases at J; junction bases unmatched: 5. CDR3 sequence (DNA): TGCGCCAGCAGCGCGGGACAGGGGACAAACACTGAAGCTTTCTTT. Residues: CASSAGQGTNTEAFF.

This clone showed up just once. This chain links TRBV28 with TRBJ2-2; D gene ambiguous. The CDR3 is 14 residues long. CDR1 is MDHEN, CDR2 SYDVKM, per germline. Trimming removed 3 bases from V and 4 bases from J, with 9 bases in between. The CDR3 bases are TGTGCCAGCAGTTTGGGCGACGCCACCGGGGAGCTGTTTTTT. Amino acid sequence: CASSLGDATGELFF.

This chain uses TRBV6-1 with TRBJ2-1; 7 bases agree with TRBD2. With 5 bases clipped from V and 8 bases from J, the junction kept 12 bases outside the gene matches. Per germline, CDR1 MNHNS and CDR2 SASEGT. The CDR3 has 15 amino acids. CDR3 nucleotide sequence: TGTGCCAGCAGTAAGCTGGGGGGGGAAATCGATGAGCAGTTCTTC. Translated, it gives CASSKLGGEIDEQFF.

This chain joins TRBV5-1 and TRBJ2-1; D unclear. Trimming cost V 4 bases and J 0 bases, with 11 bases left between them. This CDR3 is built from 15 residues. Germline values: CDR1 SGHRS, CDR2 YFSETQ. In DNA, the CDR3 is TGCGCCAGCAGCCTTGATCATAGCTCCTACAATGAGCAGTTCTTC. Encoded protein: CASSLDHSSYNEQFF.

V is TRBV7-8 and J is TRBJ1-1; 10 positions match TRBD1. CDR3 length: 15 residues. Trimming removed 1 base from V and 7 bases from J; junction bases left unmatched: 6. The germline V gene has CDR1 SGHVS and CDR2 FQNEAQ. The DNA for the CDR3 is TGTGCCAGCAGCTTAGGGTGGACAGGGGGGGATGAAGCTTTCTTT. Translating gives CASSLGWTGGDEAFF.

The chain combines TRBV12-2 with TRBJ2-2; the table's D call, TRBD2, was not checked against the DNA. TRBV12-2 is given as a pseudogene. There are 16 residues in the CDR3. The CDR3 loop is CASRHGRGRGAGELFF. CDR3 coding DNA: TGTGCAAGTCGCCACGGGAGAGGACGTGGGGCCGGGGAGCTGTTTTTT.